This entry concerns a single T cell receptor (beta chain). Its antigen remains unknown. Different DNA sequences within this sample yield the same CDR3. These data belong to a study of T cell responses to AZD1222 COVID-19 vaccine. In germline, CDR1 is SGHTA, CDR2 FQGNSA. The V gene lost 5 bases and the J gene lost 8 bases, with 15 bases spanning the gap. CDR3 size: 14 residues. Some clones are missing from TCRdb's copy, which holds only in-frame ones; the method was immunoSEQ multiplex PCR. The sample consists of approximately 180,000 clones, about 88% of them appearing once. The study, taken as a whole, reports: Without day 14 samples, only post-peak T cell repertoires were studied. The CD4 TCRs associated with vaccination extended across spike and predominated at 160-218 and 743-854. A mostly white British donor set with more females was recruited, and clonal diversity was possibly underestimated.

The J gene is TRBJ1-4, the V gene TRBV7-2; TRBD1 is a possible D gene (6 bases). The starting material was peripheral blood, obtained 28 days after the second AZD1222 dose. The clonotype comes from an adult who received the AZD1222 COVID-19 vaccine. CDR3 sequence reads: CASSPGGGREKLFF. The CDR3 DNA reads as TGTGCCAGCAGCCCGGGAGGGGGTAGAGAAAAACTGTTTTTT.